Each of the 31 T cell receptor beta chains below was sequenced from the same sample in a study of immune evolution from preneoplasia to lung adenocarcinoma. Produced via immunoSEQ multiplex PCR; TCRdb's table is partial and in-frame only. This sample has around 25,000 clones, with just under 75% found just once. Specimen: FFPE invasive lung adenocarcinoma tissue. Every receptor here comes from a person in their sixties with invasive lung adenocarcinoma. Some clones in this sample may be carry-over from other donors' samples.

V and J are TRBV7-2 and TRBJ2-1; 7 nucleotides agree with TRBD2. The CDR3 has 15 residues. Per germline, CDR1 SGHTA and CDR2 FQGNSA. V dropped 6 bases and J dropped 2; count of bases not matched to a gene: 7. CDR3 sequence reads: CASSPTGTTYNEQFF. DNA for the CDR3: TGTGCCAGCAGTCCAACCGGGACTACCTACAATGAGCAGTTCTTC. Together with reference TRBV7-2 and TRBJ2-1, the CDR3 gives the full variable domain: GAGVSQSPSNKVTEKGKDVELRCDPISGHTALYWYRQSLGQGLEFLIYFQGNSAPDKSGLPSDRFSAERTGGSVSTLTIQRTQQEDSAVYLCASSPTGTTYNEQFFGPGTRLTVL.

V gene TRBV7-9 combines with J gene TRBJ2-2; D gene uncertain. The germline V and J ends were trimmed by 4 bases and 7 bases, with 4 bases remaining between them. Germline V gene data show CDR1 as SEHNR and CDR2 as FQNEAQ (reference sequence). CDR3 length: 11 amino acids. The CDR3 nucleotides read TGTGCCAGCAGCTCAGTCGGGGAGCTGTTTTTT. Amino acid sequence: CASSSVGELFF.

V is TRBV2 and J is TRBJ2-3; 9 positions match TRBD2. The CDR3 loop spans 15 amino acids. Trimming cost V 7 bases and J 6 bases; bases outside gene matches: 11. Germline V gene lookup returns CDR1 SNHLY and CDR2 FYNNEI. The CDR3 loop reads CASTTGGRATDTQYF. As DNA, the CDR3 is TGTGCCAGCACCACTGGCGGGAGGGCCACGGATACGCAGTATTTT.

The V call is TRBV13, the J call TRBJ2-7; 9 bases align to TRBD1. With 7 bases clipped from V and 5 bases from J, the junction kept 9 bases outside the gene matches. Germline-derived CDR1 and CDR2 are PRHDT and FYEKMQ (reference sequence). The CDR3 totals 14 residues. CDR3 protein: CASTPRDRVHEQYF. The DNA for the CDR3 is TGTGCCAGCACCCCACGGGACAGGGTCCACGAGCAGTACTTC.

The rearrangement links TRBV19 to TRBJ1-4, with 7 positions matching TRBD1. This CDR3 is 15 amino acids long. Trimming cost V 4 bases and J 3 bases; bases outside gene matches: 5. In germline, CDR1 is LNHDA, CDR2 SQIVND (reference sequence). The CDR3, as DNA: TGTGCCAGTAGTACCGACAGGGCCGCTAATGAAAAACTGTTTTTT. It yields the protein CASSTDRAANEKLFF.

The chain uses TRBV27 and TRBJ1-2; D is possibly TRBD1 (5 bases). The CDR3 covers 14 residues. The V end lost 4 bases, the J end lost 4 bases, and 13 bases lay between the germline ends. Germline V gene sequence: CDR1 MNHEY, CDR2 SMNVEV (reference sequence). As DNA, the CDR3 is TGTGCCAGCAGTTCCGCAGGGCCTCCCTATGGCTACACCTTC. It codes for CASSSAGPPYGYTF.

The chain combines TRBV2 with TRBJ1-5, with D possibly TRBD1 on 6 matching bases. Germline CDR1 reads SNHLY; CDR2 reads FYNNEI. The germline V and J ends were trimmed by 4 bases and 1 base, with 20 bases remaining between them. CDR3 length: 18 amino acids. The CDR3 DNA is TGTGCCAGCAGTGGAGGCCCCTCCCAGGGGCGAAGCAATCAGCCCCAGCATTTT. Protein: CASSGGPSQGRSNQPQHF.

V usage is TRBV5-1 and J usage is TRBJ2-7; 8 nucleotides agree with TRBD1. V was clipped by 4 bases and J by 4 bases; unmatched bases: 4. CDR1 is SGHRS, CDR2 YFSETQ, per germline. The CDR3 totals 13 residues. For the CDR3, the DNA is TGCGCCAGCAGCGAGGACAGGGTTTACGAGCAGTACTTC. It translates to CASSEDRVYEQYF.

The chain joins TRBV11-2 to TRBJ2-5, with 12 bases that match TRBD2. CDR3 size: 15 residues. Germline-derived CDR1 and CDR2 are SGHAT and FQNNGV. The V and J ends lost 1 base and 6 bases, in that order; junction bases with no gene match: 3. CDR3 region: CASSLVTSGRQTQYF. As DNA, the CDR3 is TGTGCCAGCAGCTTAGTGACTAGCGGGAGACAGACCCAGTACTTC. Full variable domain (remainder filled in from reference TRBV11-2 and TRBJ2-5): EAGVAQSPRYKIIEKRQSVAFWCNPISGHATLYWYQQILGQGPKLLIQFQNNGVVDDSQLPKDRFSAERLKGVDSTLKIQPAKLEDSAVYLCASSLVTSGRQTQYFGPGTRLLVL.

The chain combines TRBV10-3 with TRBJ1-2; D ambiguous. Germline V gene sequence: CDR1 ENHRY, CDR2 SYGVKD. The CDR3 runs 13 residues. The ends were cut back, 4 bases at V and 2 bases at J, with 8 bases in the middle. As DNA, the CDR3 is TGTGCCATCAGTGTGGAACAGAACTATGGCTACACCTTC. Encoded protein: CAISVEQNYGYTF.

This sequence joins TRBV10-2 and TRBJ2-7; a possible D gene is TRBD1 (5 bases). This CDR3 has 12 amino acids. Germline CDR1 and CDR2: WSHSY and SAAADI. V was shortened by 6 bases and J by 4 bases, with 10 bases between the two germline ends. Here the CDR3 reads CASRGDSYEQYF. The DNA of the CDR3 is TGCGCCAGCAGAGGGGATTCTTACGAGCAGTACTTC.

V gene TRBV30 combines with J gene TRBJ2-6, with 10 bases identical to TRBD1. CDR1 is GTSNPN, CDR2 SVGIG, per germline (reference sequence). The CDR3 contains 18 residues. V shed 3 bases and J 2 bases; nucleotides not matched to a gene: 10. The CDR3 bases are TGTGCCTGGAGAACCTTCGGGACAGGGGAAGCTGGGGCCAACGTCCTGACTTTC. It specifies CAWRTFGTGEAGANVLTF.

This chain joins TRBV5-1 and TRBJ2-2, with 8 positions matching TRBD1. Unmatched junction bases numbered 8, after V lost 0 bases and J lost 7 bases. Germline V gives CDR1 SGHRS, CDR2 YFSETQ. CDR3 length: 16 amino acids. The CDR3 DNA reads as TGCGCCAGCAGCTTGGAGGGGACAGGCCAACGCGGGGAGCTGTTTTTT. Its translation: CASSLEGTGQRGELFF.

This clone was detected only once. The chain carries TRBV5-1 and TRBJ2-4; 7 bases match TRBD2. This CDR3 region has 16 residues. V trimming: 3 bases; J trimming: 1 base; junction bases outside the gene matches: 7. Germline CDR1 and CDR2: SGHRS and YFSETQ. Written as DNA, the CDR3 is TGCGCCAGCAGCTCGGGAGCCGGGAGGGCCAAAAACATTCAGTACTTC. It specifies CASSSGAGRAKNIQYF.

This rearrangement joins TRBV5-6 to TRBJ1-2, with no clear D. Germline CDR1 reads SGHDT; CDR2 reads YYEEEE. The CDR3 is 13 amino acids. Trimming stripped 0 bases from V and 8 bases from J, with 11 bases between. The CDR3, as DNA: TGTGCCAGCAGCTTGGTTTCTATTGGAGGCTACACCTTC. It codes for CASSLVSIGGYTF.

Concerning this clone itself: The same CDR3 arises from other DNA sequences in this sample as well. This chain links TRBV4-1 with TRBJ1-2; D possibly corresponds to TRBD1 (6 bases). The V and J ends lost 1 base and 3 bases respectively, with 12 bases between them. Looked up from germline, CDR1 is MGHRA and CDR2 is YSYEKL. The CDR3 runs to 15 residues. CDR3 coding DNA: TGCGCCAGCAGCCAAGTCGCCAGGGGTGACTATGGCTACACCTTC. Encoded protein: CASSQVARGDYGYTF.

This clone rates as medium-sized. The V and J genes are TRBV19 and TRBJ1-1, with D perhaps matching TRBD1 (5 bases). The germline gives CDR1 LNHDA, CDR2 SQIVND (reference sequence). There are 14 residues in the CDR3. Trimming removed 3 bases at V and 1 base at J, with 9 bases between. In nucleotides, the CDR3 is TGTGCCAGTAGTATTGGCAGGGCGAACACTGAAGCTTTCTTT. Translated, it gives CASSIGRANTEAFF.

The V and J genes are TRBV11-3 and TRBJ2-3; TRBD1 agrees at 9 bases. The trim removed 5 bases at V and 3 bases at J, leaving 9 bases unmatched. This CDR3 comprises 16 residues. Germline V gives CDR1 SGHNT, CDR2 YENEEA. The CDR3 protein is CASSHEGTGKTDTQYF. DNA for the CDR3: TGTGCCAGCAGCCACGAGGGGACAGGGAAGACAGATACGCAGTATTTT. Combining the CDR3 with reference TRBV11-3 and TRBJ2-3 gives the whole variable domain EAGVVQSPRYKIIEKKQPVAFWCNPISGHNTLYWYLQNLGQGPELLIRYENEEAVDDSQLPKDRFSAERLKGVDSTLKIQPAELGDSAVYLCASSHEGTGKTDTQYFGPGTRLTVL.

For the CDR3, the DNA is TGTGCCATCAGTGAGACCCAGAGATACAATCAGCCCCAGCATTTT. Its translation is CAISETQRYNQPQHF. The chain links TRBV10-3 to TRBJ1-5; no reliable D call. The CDR3 is 15 amino acids. V dropped 2 bases and J dropped 3 bases, with 11 bases sitting between them. The germline gives CDR1 ENHRY, CDR2 SYGVKD.

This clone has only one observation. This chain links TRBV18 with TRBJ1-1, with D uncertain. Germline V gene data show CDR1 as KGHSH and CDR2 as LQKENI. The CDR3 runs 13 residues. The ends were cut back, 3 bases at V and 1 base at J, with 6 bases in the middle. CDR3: CASSPISNTEAFF. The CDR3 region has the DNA TGTGCCAGCTCACCTATATCGAACACTGAAGCTTTCTTT.

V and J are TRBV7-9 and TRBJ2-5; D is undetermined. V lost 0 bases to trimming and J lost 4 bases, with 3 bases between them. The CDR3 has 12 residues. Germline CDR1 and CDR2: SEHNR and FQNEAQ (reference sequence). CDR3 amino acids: CASSLAAETQYF. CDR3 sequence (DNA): TGTGCCAGCAGCTTAGCTGCAGAGACCCAGTACTTC.

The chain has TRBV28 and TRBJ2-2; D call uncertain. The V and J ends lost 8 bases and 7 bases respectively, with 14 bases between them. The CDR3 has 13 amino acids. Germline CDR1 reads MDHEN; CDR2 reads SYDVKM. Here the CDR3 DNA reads TGTGCCAGCGCTCACAGTTTGGGCGGGGAGCTGTTTTTT. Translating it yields CASAHSLGGELFF. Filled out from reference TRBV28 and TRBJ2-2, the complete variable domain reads DVKVTQSSRYLVKRTGEKVFLECVQDMDHENMFWYRQDPGLGLRLIYFSYDVKMKEKGDIPEGYSVSREKKERFSLILESASTNQTSMYLCASAHSLGGELFFGEGSRLTVL.

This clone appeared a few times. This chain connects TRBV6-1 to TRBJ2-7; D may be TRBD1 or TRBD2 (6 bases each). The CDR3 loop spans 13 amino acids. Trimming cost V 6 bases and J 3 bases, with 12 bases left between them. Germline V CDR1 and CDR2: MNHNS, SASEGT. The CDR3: CASSPGGLYEQYF. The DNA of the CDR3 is TGTGCCAGCAGCCCCGGGGGCCTCTACGAGCAGTACTTC.

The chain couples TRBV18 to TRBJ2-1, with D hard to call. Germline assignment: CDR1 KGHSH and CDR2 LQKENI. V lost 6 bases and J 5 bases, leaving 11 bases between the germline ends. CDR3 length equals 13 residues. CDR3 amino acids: CASSRYTDNEQFF. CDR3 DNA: TGTGCCAGCTCCCGGTATACGGACAATGAGCAGTTCTTC.

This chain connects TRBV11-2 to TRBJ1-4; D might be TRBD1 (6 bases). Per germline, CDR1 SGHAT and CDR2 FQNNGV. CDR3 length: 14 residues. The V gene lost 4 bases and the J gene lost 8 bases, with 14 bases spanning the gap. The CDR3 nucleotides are TGTGCCAGCAGCTCCAGCCCTACAGGGGAAAAACTGTTTTTT. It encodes CASSSSPTGEKLFF.

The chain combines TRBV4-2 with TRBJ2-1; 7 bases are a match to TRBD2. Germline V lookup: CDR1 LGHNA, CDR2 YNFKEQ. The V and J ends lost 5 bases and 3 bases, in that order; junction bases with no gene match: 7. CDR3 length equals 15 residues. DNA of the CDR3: TGTGCCAGCAGCGATGGGTGGGAGGGCTACAATGAGCAGTTCTTC. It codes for CASSDGWEGYNEQFF.

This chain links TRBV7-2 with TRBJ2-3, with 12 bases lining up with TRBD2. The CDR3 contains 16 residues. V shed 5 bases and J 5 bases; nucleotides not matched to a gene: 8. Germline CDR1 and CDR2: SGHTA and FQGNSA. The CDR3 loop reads CASSRRTSGAGDTQYF. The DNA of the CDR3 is TGTGCCAGCAGCCGGCGGACTAGCGGGGCCGGAGATACGCAGTATTTT. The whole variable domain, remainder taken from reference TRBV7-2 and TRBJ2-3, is GAGVSQSPSNKVTEKGKDVELRCDPISGHTALYWYRQSLGQGLEFLIYFQGNSAPDKSGLPSDRFSAERTGGSVSTLTIQRTQQEDSAVYLCASSRRTSGAGDTQYFGPGTRLTVL.

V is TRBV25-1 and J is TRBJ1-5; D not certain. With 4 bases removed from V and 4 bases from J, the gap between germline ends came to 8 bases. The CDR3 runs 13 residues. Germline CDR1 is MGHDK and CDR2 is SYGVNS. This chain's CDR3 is CASSGGINQPQHF. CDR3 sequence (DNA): TGTGCCAGCAGTGGCGGCATAAATCAGCCCCAGCATTTT.

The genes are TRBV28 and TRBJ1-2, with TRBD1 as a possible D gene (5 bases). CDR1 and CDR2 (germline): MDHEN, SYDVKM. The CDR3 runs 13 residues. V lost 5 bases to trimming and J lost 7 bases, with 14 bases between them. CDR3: CASSLIQDTGYTF. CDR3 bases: TGTGCCAGCAGTCTAATACAGGACACTGGCTACACCTTC.

The chain's CDR3 is CASSWTGNTGELFF. The CDR3 DNA reads as TGTGCCAGCAGTTGGACTGGTAACACCGGGGAGCTGTTTTTT. The genes are TRBV28 and TRBJ2-2, with a possible D match to TRBD2 (5 bases). The CDR3 length is 14 residues. Germline V lookup: CDR1 MDHEN, CDR2 SYDVKM. With 4 bases removed from V and 2 bases from J, the gap between germline ends came to 8 bases. Using reference TRBV28 and TRBJ2-2 for the parts outside the CDR3, the full variable domain is DVKVTQSSRYLVKRTGEKVFLECVQDMDHENMFWYRQDPGLGLRLIYFSYDVKMKEKGDIPEGYSVSREKKERFSLILESASTNQTSMYLCASSWTGNTGELFFGEGSRLTVL.

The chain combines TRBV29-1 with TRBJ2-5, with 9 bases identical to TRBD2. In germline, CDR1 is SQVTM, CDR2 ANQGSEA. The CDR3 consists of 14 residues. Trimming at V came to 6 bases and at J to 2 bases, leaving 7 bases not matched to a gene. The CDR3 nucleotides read TGCAGCGTGCCGCTAGCGGGACCTCAAGAGACCCAGTACTTC. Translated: CSVPLAGPQETQYF. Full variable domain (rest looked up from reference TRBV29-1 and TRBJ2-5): SAVISQKPSRDICQRGTSLTIQCQVDSQVTMMFWYRQQPGQSLTLIATANQGSEATYESGFVIDKFPISRPNLTFSTLTVSNMSPEDSSIYLCSVPLAGPQETQYFGPGTRLLVL.